The next 9 T cell receptor beta chains were all read from a single sample in a study of blood T cell repertoires in COVID-19. Method: immunoSEQ multiplex PCR; TCRdb's copy keeps in-frame clones and lacks some. Of approximately 94,000 clones listed, about 90% are singletons. Source material: peripheral blood. These receptors all come from a man younger than 40 in a cohort sampled during active COVID-19.

The CDR3 region is CASSPRAPGGDTQYF. The CDR3 DNA follows: TGTGCCAGCTCACCACGGGCTCCCGGGGGAGATACGCAGTATTTT. The V and J genes are TRBV18 and TRBJ2-3; a weak D match, TRBD2 (6 bases). V was clipped by 1 base and J by 5 bases, with 13 bases between them. This CDR3 spans 15 amino acids. Germline lookup yields CDR1 KGHSH and CDR2 LQKENI.

This chain connects TRBV24-1 to TRBJ2-1; maybe TRBD2 (6 bases). The CDR3 covers 16 residues. V was shortened by 1 base and J by 7 bases, with 16 bases between the two germline ends. Germline V gives CDR1 KGHDR, CDR2 SFDVKD. The CDR3 nucleotides are TGTGCCACCAGTGATTTCGGGGGATCTGCTCAGAATGAGCAGTTCTTC. It specifies CATSDFGGSAQNEQFF.

V is TRBV2 and J is TRBJ2-7, with 8 bases aligning to TRBD1. After removal of 6 bases from V and 0 bases from J, the junction contained 7 bases not matched to a gene. Per germline, CDR1 SNHLY and CDR2 FYNNEI. CDR3 length: 15 amino acids. The CDR3, as DNA: TGTGCCAGCAGACTGGACAGGGCCGGCTCCTACGAGCAGTACTTC. Protein product: CASRLDRAGSYEQYF.

The V gene is TRBV7-9, the J gene TRBJ2-1, with 7 bases that match TRBD2. The J segment lost 1 base and the V segment lost 3 bases, leaving 3 bases of the junction unmatched. The CDR3 covers 15 residues. Germline V gene sequence: CDR1 SEHNR, CDR2 FQNEAQ (reference sequence). The CDR3 region has the DNA TGTGCCAGCAGCTTCCCCGGGGGGTCCTACAATGAGCAGTTCTTC. As protein: CASSFPGGSYNEQFF. Together with reference TRBV7-9 and TRBJ2-1, the CDR3 gives the full variable domain: DTGVSQNPRHKITKRGQNVTFRCDPISEHNRLYWYRQTLGQGPEFLTYFQNEAQLEKSRLLSDRFSAERPKGSFSTLEIQRTEQGDSAMYLCASSFPGGSYNEQFFGPGTRLTVL.

This chain uses TRBV5-5 with TRBJ2-5; 11 bases line up with TRBD2. J was trimmed by 5 bases and V by 4 bases; bases with no gene match: 16. The CDR3 length is 18 residues. Germline CDR1 and CDR2: SGHKS and YYEKEE (reference sequence). CDR3 sequence (DNA): TGTGCCAGCAGCCAGGAGGCTAGCGGGGGGCGGTGGAGGGAGACCCAGTACTTC. Translation: CASSQEASGGRWRETQYF.

The V and J genes are TRBV13 and TRBJ2-7; a weak D match, TRBD2 (5 bases). The CDR3 contains 15 residues. The V end lost 5 bases, the J end lost 1 base, and 15 bases lay between the germline ends. Germline CDR1 PRHDT, CDR2 FYEKMQ (reference sequence). The CDR3 protein is CASSQRPGRSYEQYF. CDR3 coding DNA: TGTGCCAGCAGCCAGCGGCCGGGCAGATCCTACGAGCAGTACTTC.

The chain joins TRBV7-9 to TRBJ2-1, with TRBD2 matching 10 bases. The trim removed 5 bases at V and 8 bases at J, leaving 9 bases unmatched. CDR3 length equals 15 residues. Germline CDR1 is SEHNR and CDR2 is FQNEAQ (reference sequence). The chain's CDR3 is CASSHTSGVQDEQFF. DNA of the CDR3: TGTGCCAGCAGCCATACTAGCGGGGTGCAGGATGAGCAGTTCTTC.

The rearrangement joins TRBV5-1 to TRBJ2-3; tentative D call: TRBD2 (5 bases). The V end lost 3 bases, the J end lost 6 bases, and 14 bases lay between the germline ends. Germline CDR1 and CDR2: SGHRS and YFSETQ. CDR3 length: 14 residues. CDR3 sequence: CASSSWRVRDTQYF. Written as DNA, the CDR3 is TGCGCCAGCAGCTCATGGCGGGTTCGGGATACGCAGTATTTT.

This chain joins TRBV28 and TRBJ2-7, with 8 bases identical to TRBD2. V trimming: 5 bases; J trimming: 3 bases; junction bases outside the gene matches: 9. Germline V CDR1 and CDR2: MDHEN, SYDVKM. The CDR3 loop spans 15 amino acids. The CDR3 region has the DNA TGTGCCAGCAGTCCCCGGGTTCGGGGGGGCTACGAGCAGTACTTC. This codes for CASSPRVRGGYEQYF.